This T cell receptor (beta chain) was obtained from a study of blood T cell repertoires in COVID-19. The wider study: Nucleic acid was either cDNA or gDNA, and it came from T cells, B-cell-depleted T cells, or PBMCs.

In the study's own analysis: For nucleated cells, counts were estimated from reference gene primer amplification. Sequenced by immunoSEQ multiplex PCR; TCRdb stores in-frame clones only, minus some. The V and J calls and clone size were taken over from that table, and D and trimming were inferred from the DNA. The sample holds 300,000 to 400,000 clones, around four fifths seen once. The TCR was taken from a man aged 25-40 years with active or convalescent COVID-19. The specimen was peripheral blood.

As DNA, the CDR3 is TGTGCCAGCAGCCAAGCGGCGGGGGGGTATATTTCCTACGAGCAGTACTTC. Its protein is CASSQAAGGYISYEQYF. The gene calls are TRBV3-1 (or the pseudogene TRBV3-2) and TRBJ2-7, with 9 nucleotides matching TRBD2. The CDR3 extends over 17 amino acids. The junction had 8 bases not matched to a gene; V was cut back by 1 base and J by 1 base. The germline V gene has CDR1 LGHDT and CDR2 YNNKEL (reference sequence).